The T cell receptor (beta chain) under discussion was sequenced for a study of cytomegalovirus exposure and HLA in healthy donors. Study as a whole: The 120 or so validation repertoires, a later analysis reported, used the same platform as the 600 to 700 first-cohort repertoires.

The CDR3 has 15 residues. Per the germline V gene, CDR1 is MDHEN and CDR2 is SYDVKM. Trimming took off 6 bases at V and 0 bases at J, with 14 bases between the two ends. TCRdb's table, derived via immunoSEQ multiplex PCR, lists solely in-frame clones and lacks some. The sample shows some 240,000 clones, around 85% of them seen only once. Worth noting for this clone: Its specificity is not known.

Study-wide findings and caveats: It was approximately 150 TCR beta chains that were listed as cytomegalovirus-associated.

The sequenced sample consisted of PBMCs. V usage is TRBV28 and J usage is TRBJ2-5; D possibly corresponds to TRBD1 (6 bases). This clonotype originated in a woman between 25 and 40 years old in good health and CMV-seropositive. The DNA of the CDR3 is TGTGCCAGCAGCCCTCGGGACACCTACCAAGAGACCCAGTACTTC. Residues: CASSPRDTYQETQYF.